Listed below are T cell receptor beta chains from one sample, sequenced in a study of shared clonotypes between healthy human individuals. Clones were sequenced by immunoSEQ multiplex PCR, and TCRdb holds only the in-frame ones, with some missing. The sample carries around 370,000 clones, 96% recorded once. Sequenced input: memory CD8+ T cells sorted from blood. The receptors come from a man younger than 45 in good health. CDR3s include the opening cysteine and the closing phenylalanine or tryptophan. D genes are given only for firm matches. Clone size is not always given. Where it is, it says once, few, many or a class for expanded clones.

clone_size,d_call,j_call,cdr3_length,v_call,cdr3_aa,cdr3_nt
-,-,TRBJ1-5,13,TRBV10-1,CASSESAEQPQHF,TGCGCCAGCAGTGAGTCAGCGGAGCAGCCCCAGCATTTT
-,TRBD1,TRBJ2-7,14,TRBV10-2,CASTIGTGGYEQYF,TGCGCCAGCACGATCGGGACAGGGGGTTACGAGCAGTACTTC
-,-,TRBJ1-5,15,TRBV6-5,CASGSDPGGNQPQHF,TGTGCCAGCGGATCTGACCCGGGGGGGAATCAGCCCCAGCATTTT
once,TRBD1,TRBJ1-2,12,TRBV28,CASSSRGQGYTF,TGTGCCAGCAGTTCCAGGGGGCAGGGCTACACCTTC
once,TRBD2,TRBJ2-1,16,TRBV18,CASSSGRVGSYNEQFF,TGTGCCAGCTCTAGCGGGAGGGTCGGCTCCTACAATGAGCAGTTCTTC
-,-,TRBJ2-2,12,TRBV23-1,CASSQSCGELFF,TGCGCCAGCAGTCAATCCTGCGGGGAGCTGTTTTTT
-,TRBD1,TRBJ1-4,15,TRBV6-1,CASNTPGQGNEKLFF,TGTGCCAGCAATACTCCGGGACAGGGGAATGAAAAACTGTTTTTT
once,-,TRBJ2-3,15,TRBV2,CASKGNARGTDTQYF,TGTGCCAGCAAAGGTAACGCCCGGGGCACAGATACGCAGTATTTT
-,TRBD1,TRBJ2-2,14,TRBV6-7,CASSRGQGSGELFF,TGTGCCAGCAGCCGGGGACAGGGGTCCGGGGAGCTGTTTTTT
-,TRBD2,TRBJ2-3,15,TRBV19,CASKESGRRLDTQYF,TGTGCCAGCAAGGAGAGCGGGAGAAGGTTAGATACGCAGTATTTT
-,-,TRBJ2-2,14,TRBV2,CASKKSGGTGELFF,TGTGCCAGCAAGAAAAGCGGTGGCACCGGGGAGCTGTTTTTT
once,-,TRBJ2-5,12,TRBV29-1,CSVDRTEETQYF,TGCAGCGTTGACCGAACAGAAGAGACCCAGTACTTC
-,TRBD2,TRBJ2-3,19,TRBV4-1,CASSQAKWASGRGADTQYF,TGCGCCAGCAGCCAAGCGAAGTGGGCTAGCGGGAGGGGTGCAGATACGCAGTATTTT
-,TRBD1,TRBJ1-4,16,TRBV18,CASSLNRDRLYEKLFF,TGTGCCAGCTCCCTGAACCGGGACAGGCTGTATGAAAAACTGTTTTTT
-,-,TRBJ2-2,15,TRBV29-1,CSARGNRGGTGELFF,TGCAGCGCCCGGGGGAACAGGGGAGGTACCGGGGAGCTGTTTTTT
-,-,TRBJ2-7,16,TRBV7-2,CASSYRGAGVAGEQYF,TGTGCCAGCAGTTACAGGGGAGCGGGAGTAGCTGGCGAGCAGTACTTC
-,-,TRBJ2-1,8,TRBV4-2,CASSQQFF,TGTGCCAGCAGCCAGCAGTTCTTC
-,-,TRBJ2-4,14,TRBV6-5,CASSYSMGRNIQYF,TGTGCCAGCAGTTACTCGATGGGCAGAAACATTCAGTACTTC
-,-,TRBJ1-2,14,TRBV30,CAWSAGRGNYGYTF,TGTGCCTGGAGTGCAGGAAGGGGGAACTATGGCTACACCTTC
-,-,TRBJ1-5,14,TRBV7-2,CASSLDGVNQPQHF,TGTGCCAGCAGCTTAGACGGAGTCAATCAGCCCCAGCATTTT
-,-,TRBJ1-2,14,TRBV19,CASSPGPSNYGYTF,TGTGCCAGTAGTCCGGGACCGAGTAACTATGGCTACACCTTC
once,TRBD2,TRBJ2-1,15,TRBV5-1,CASSLAGLADNEQFF,TGCGCCAGCAGCTTGGCCGGACTAGCGGACAATGAGCAGTTCTTC
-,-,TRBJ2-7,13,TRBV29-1,CSVQGGSSYEQYF,TGCAGCGTTCAAGGAGGGTCCTCCTACGAGCAGTACTTC
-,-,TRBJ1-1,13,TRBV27,CASSLWGNTEAFF,TGTGCCAGCAGTTTATGGGGGAACACTGAAGCTTTCTTT
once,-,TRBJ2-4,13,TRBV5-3,CARRNRAKNIQYF,TGTGCCAGAAGGAACAGGGCCAAAAACATTCAGTACTTC
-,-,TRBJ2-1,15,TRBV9,CASSVVGTPYNEQFF,TGTGCCAGCAGCGTAGTCGGGACCCCCTACAATGAGCAGTTCTTC
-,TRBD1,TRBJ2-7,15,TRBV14,CASSQYRDSSYEQYF,TGTGCCAGCAGCCAATATAGGGACAGCTCCTACGAGCAGTACTTC
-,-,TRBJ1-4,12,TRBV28,CAAQGVNEKLFF,TGTGCCGCACAGGGCGTTAATGAAAAACTGTTTTTT
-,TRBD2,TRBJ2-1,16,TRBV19,CASSIPGGSSYNEQFF,TGTGCCAGTAGTATTCCGGGAGGGAGCTCCTACAATGAGCAGTTCTTC
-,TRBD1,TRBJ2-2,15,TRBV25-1,CASGRQGATTGELFF,TGTGCCAGCGGTAGACAGGGGGCGACCACCGGGGAGCTGTTTTTT
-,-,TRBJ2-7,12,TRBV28,CASSYREYEQYF,TGTGCCAGCAGTTATCGGGAGTACGAGCAGTACTTC
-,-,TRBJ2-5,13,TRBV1,CTSSQEGGETQYF,TGCACCAGCAGCCAGGAAGGTGGCGAGACCCAGTACTTC
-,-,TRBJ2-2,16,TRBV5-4,CASSLGGRQNTGELFF,TGTGCCAGCAGCTTGGGTGGTCGGCAGAACACCGGGGAGCTGTTTTTT
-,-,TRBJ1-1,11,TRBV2,CASSDYNEAFF,TGTGCCAGCAGTGATTATAATGAAGCTTTCTTT
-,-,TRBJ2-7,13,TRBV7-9,CASSFRGGYEQYF,TGTGCCAGCAGCTTTAGGGGGGGTTACGAGCAGTACTTC
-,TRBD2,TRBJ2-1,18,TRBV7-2,CASSLRLAGGSSYNEQFF,TGTGCCAGCAGCTTACGACTAGCGGGAGGTAGCTCCTACAATGAGCAGTTCTTC
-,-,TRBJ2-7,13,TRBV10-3,CAITTSLSYEQYF,TGTGCCATCACGACTAGTCTCTCCTACGAGCAGTACTTC
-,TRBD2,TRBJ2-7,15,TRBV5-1,CASSRGSSGAYEQYF,TGCGCCAGCAGCAGAGGGTCTAGCGGAGCCTACGAGCAGTACTTC
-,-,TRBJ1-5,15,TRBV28,CASSHPGRGHQPQHF,TGTGCCAGCAGTCATCCGGGACGCGGGCATCAGCCCCAGCATTTT
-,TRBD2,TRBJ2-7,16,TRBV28,CASSFRTSYIPYEQYF,TGTGCCAGCAGTTTTCGGACTAGCTATATCCCCTACGAGCAGTACTTC
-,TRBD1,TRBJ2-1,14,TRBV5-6,CASSLDRGQGEQFF,TGTGCCAGCAGCTTGGACAGGGGGCAGGGTGAGCAGTTCTTC
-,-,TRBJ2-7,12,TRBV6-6,CASREPAHEQYF,TGTGCCAGCAGAGAGCCTGCCCACGAGCAGTACTTC
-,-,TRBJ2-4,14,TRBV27,CASSIALPGNIQYF,TGTGCCAGCAGTATAGCCCTGCCTGGCAACATTCAGTACTTC
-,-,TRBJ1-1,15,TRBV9,CASSSVGGMNTEAFF,TGTGCCAGCAGCTCGGTAGGCGGCATGAACACTGAAGCTTTCTTT
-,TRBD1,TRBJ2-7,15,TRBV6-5,CASSYRDSPNYEQYF,TGTGCCAGCAGTTACCGGGACAGCCCTAACTACGAGCAGTACTTC
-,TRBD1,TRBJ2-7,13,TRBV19,CASSSRQGNEQYF,TGTGCCAGTAGCTCTAGACAGGGTAACGAGCAGTACTTC
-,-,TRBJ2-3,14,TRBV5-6,CASSLEAGTDTQYF,TGTGCCAGCAGCTTGGAAGCTGGCACAGATACGCAGTATTTT
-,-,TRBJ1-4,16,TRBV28,CASSPLGGSTNEKLFF,TGTGCCAGCAGTCCTCTGGGGGGTTCAACTAATGAAAAACTGTTTTTT
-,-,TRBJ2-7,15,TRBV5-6,CASSLGWGSAYEQYF,TGTGCCAGCAGCTTGGGGTGGGGGTCGGCCTACGAGCAGTACTTC
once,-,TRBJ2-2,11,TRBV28,CASSLARELFF,TGTGCCAGCAGTCTTGCGAGGGAGCTGTTTTTT
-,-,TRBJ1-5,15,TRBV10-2,CASSERTGSTQPQHF,TGCGCCAGCAGTGAACGAACAGGGTCAACTCAGCCCCAGCATTTT
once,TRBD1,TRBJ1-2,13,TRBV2,CASSGTGGYGYTF,TGTGCCAGCAGTGGGACAGGGGGCTATGGCTACACCTTC